This T cell receptor (beta chain) was sequenced in a study of CD8 T cells in Susac syndrome. Random-hexamer reverse transcription was applied to roughly 0.5 to 1 ug RNA. MiXCR was run by TCRdb on the immunoSEQ multiplex PCR reads, yielding one entry per CDR3 protein. The sample carries some 160,000 distinct CDR3 sequences, approximately 94% recorded once. The CDR3 sequence is 12 residues long. V lost 10 bases, J lost 2 bases, and 4 bases stayed unmatched. Germline CDR1 reads SNHLY; CDR2 reads FYNNEI. Diagnostic criteria for definite or probable disease, in their recently defined form, were met by the patients with Susac syndrome. TEMRA cells underwent FACS enrichment and CD8+ and CD4+ T cells underwent negative isolation.

Sequencing was carried out using CD4+ T cells from PBMCs. The V and J genes are TRBV2 and TRBJ2-7, with 8 bases aligning to TRBD1. The TCR comes from a human donor with Susac syndrome. This CDR3 is CATGQDPYEQYF. The CDR3, as DNA: TGTGCCACGGGACAGGATCCCTACGAGCAGTACTTC.